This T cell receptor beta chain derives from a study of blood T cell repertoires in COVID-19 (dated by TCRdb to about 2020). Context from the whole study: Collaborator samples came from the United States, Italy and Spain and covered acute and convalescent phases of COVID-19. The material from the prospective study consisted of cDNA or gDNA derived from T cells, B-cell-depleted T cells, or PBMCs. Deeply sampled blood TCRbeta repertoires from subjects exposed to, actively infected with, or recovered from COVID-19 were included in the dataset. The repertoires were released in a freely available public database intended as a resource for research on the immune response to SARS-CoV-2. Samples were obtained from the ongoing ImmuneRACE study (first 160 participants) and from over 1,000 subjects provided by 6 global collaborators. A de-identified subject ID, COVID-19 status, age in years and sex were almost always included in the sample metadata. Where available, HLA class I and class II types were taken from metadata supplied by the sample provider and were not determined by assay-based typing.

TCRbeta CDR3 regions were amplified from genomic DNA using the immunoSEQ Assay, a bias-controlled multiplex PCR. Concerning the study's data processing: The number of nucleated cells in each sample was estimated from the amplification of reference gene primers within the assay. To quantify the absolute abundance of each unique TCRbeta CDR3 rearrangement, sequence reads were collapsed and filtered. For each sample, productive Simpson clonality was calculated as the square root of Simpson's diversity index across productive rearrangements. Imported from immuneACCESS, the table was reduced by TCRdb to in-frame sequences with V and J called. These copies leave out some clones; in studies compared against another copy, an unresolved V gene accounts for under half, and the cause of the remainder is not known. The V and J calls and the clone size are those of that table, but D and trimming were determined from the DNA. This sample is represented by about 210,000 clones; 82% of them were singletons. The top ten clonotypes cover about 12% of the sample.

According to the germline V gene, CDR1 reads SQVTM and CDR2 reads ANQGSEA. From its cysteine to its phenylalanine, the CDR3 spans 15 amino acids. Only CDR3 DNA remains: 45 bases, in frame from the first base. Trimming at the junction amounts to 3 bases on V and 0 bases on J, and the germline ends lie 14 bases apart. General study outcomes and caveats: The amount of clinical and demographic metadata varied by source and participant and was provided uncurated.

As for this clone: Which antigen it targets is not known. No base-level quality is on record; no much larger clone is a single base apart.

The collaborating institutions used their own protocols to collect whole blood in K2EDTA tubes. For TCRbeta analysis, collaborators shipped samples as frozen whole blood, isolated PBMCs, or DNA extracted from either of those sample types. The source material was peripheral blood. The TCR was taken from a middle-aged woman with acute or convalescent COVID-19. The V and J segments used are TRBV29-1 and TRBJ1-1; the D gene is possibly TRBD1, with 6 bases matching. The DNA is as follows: TGCAGCGTTGATAGGGGGGGGCGATTGAACACTGAAGCTTTCTTT. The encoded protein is CSVDRGGRLNTEAFF.